This entry lists 16 T cell receptor beta chains sequenced from one sample in a study of cytomegalovirus exposure and HLA in healthy donors. PCR amplification relied on 60 Vbeta primers (plus 13 Jbeta primers). Some clones are missing from TCRdb's copy, which holds only in-frame ones; the method was immunoSEQ multiplex PCR. This sample has about 200,000 clones, with roughly 84% found just once. Sequenced material: PBMCs. All receptors come from a man aged 50 to 59 in good health and CMV-seronegative.

The V call is TRBV25-1, the J call TRBJ1-5; D gene unclear. The CDR3 is 13 residues long. Trimming removed 10 bases from V and 2 bases from J, with 12 bases in between. The V gene's germline CDR1 is MGHDK and CDR2 SYGVNS. CDR3 sequence: CATSGGGNQPQHF. The DNA for the CDR3 is TGTGCCACCTCGGGAGGAGGCAATCAGCCCCAGCATTTT.

V and J are TRBV10-3 and TRBJ1-1, with TRBD1 matching 7 bases. The CDR3 extends over 14 amino acids. The V segment lost 10 bases and the J segment 1 base; nucleotides outside the gene matches: 9. CDR1 is ENHRY and CDR2 is SYGVKD in the germline V gene. This chain's CDR3 is CATTPGQRNTEAFF. In DNA, the CDR3 is TGTGCCACCACCCCGGGACAGAGGAACACTGAAGCTTTCTTT.

The gene calls are TRBV12-5 and TRBJ2-3, with 7 bases lining up with TRBD2. V lost 0 bases, J lost 1 base, and 4 bases stayed unmatched. The CDR3 covers 16 residues. CDR1 LGHNT and CDR2 FRNRAP come from the germline V gene. The chain's CDR3 is CASGLVHREGTDTQYF. CDR3 DNA: TGTGCTAGTGGTTTGGTACATCGGGAGGGCACAGATACGCAGTATTTT.

This clone was detected only a few times. The chain is built from TRBV5-6 and TRBJ1-1; unclear D gene. The germline V and J ends were trimmed by 1 base and 4 bases, with 8 bases remaining between them. Germline values: CDR1 SGHDT, CDR2 YYEEEE. The CDR3 is 13 residues long. Written as DNA, the CDR3 is TGTGCCAGCAGCTTGAGAGGCACCACTGAAGCTTTCTTT. Translation gives CASSLRGTTEAFF.

The gene calls are TRBV6-5 and TRBJ2-3, with 7 bases fitting TRBD1. The CDR3 spans 13 residues. The V gene's germline CDR1 is MNHEY and CDR2 SVGAGI. The J segment lost 3 bases and the V segment lost 8 bases, leaving 5 bases of the junction unmatched. The CDR3 reads CASQGDGTDTQYF. The CDR3 DNA reads TGTGCCAGCCAGGGGGATGGTACAGATACGCAGTATTTT.

V usage is TRBV5-8 and J usage is TRBJ1-6, with D uncertain. Trimming removed 4 bases at V and 10 bases at J, with 12 bases between. Per germline, CDR1 SGHTS and CDR2 YDEGEE. The CDR3 totals 13 residues. CDR3 coding DNA: TGTGCCAGCAGCCTGCGAGGCCCCTCACCCCTCCACTTT. Residues: CASSLRGPSPLHF.

The chain couples TRBV28 to TRBJ2-5; 8 nucleotides align to TRBD2. In germline, CDR1 is MDHEN, CDR2 SYDVKM. V lost 3 bases to trimming and J lost 2 bases; unmatched junction nucleotides: 8. The CDR3 has 16 residues. CDR3 region: CASSFLGSGVQETQYF. In nucleotides, the CDR3 is TGTGCCAGCAGTTTCTTGGGTAGCGGGGTTCAAGAGACCCAGTACTTC.

V usage is TRBV9 and J usage is TRBJ2-5, with TRBD2 as a possible D gene (7 bases). This CDR3 region has 16 residues. Trimming stripped 4 bases from V and 0 bases from J, with 16 bases between. From germline, CDR1 is SGDLS and CDR2 YYNGEE. The CDR3 sequence: CASSPQGGGNQETQYF. DNA for the CDR3: TGTGCCAGCAGCCCTCAAGGGGGGGGAAACCAAGAGACCCAGTACTTC. Full variable domain (rest looked up from reference TRBV9 and TRBJ2-5): DSGVTQTPKHLITATGQRVTLRCSPRSGDLSVYWYQQSLDQGLQFLIQYYNGEERAKGNILERFSAQQFPDLHSELNLSSLELGDSALYFCASSPQGGGNQETQYFGPGTRLLVL.

The V gene is TRBV11-2, the J gene TRBJ1-1, with a weak D call TRBD1 (5 bases). The CDR3 contains 15 residues. The V end was cut by 3 bases, the J end by 3 bases, with 14 bases between. CDR1 and CDR2 (germline): SGHAT, FQNNGV. The DNA of the CDR3 is TGTGCCAGCAGCTTTACAGGATATCGGGACACTGAAGCTTTCTTT. Translated, it gives CASSFTGYRDTEAFF.

The rearrangement uses TRBV5-1 and TRBJ2-1; D may be TRBD2 (5 bases). Trimming took off 0 bases at V and 0 bases at J, with 7 bases between the two ends. Per germline, CDR1 SGHRS and CDR2 YFSETQ. The CDR3 has 15 amino acids. The CDR3 is CASSLDGNSYNEQFF. The DNA of the CDR3 is TGCGCCAGCAGCTTGGACGGGAACTCCTACAATGAGCAGTTCTTC.

V is TRBV14 and J is TRBJ2-2; the match to TRBD2 covers 10 bases. The ends lost 5 bases at V and 4 bases at J; junction bases unmatched: 4. CDR1 and CDR2 (germline): SGHDN, FVKESK. This CDR3 contains 15 residues. The CDR3 here is CASSNSGRATGELFF. CDR3 coding DNA: TGTGCCAGCAGCAACAGCGGGAGGGCCACCGGGGAGCTGTTTTTT. The full variable domain, completed using reference TRBV14 and TRBJ2-2, is EAGVTQFPSHSVIEKGQTVTLRCDPISGHDNLYWYRRVMGKEIKFLLHFVKESKQDESGMPNNRFLAERTGGTYSTLKVQPAELEDSGVYFCASSNSGRATGELFFGEGSRLTVL.

This clone is a singleton in its sample. The CDR3 DNA is TGTGCCAGCAGTTTAGGGAGCGGGAGTGGGTACAATGAGCAGTTCTTC. This encodes CASSLGSGSGYNEQFF. The chain recombines TRBV28 with TRBJ2-1; 8 bases map to TRBD2. The V gene end was trimmed by 2 bases and the J gene end by 4 bases; junction bases not matched to a gene: 7. This CDR3 spans 16 amino acids. The germline V gene has CDR1 MDHEN and CDR2 SYDVKM.

This chain connects TRBV29-1 to TRBJ2-5, with 8 bases fitting TRBD2. V shed 4 bases, J shed 2 bases, and the junction held 6 bases outside the gene matches. Germline V gene sequence: CDR1 SQVTM, CDR2 ANQGSEA. The CDR3 loop spans 14 amino acids. The chain's CDR3 is CSVARGGLQETQYF. The CDR3 DNA is TGCAGCGTTGCACGGGGGGGTTTACAAGAGACCCAGTACTTC.

The chain couples TRBV28 to TRBJ2-5, with a weak D call TRBD1 (6 bases). The CDR3 has 14 residues. Looked up from germline, CDR1 is MDHEN and CDR2 is SYDVKM. Trimming left V 4 bases short and J 5 bases short, with 14 bases between. CDR3 sequence reads: CASSSGALGETQYF. The CDR3, as DNA: TGTGCCAGCAGTTCAGGGGCTCTAGGGGAGACCCAGTACTTC.

This clone was counted only a few times. The chain recombines TRBV6-1 with TRBJ2-1; a weak D match, TRBD1 (6 bases). Trimming removed 6 bases at V and 3 bases at J, with 12 bases between. The CDR3 totals 14 residues. Germline CDR1 is MNHNS and CDR2 is SASEGT. This chain's CDR3 is CASRGASGYNEQFF. The CDR3 region has the DNA TGTGCCAGCAGGGGGGCGTCGGGCTACAATGAGCAGTTCTTC.

The chain uses TRBV28 and TRBJ2-7; tentative D call: TRBD2 (6 bases). Trimming removed 4 bases from V and 0 bases from J, with 19 bases in between. The CDR3 spans 17 residues. Germline CDR1 MDHEN, CDR2 SYDVKM. The CDR3 reads CASSSSGVPGLSYEQYF. The DNA for the CDR3 is TGTGCCAGCAGTTCCTCGGGGGTACCGGGCCTCTCCTACGAGCAGTACTTC.